The clone carrying this TCR beta chain was recorded a few times. This sample stems from a study of T-cell memory formation after mild COVID-19. TCRdb analysed the 5' RACE reads with MiXCR anew, one entry per CDR3 protein. The table records approximately 500,000 distinct CDR3 sequences, around 25% of them present only once. Sequencing was performed on PBMCs or a T cell subset sorted from them (not recorded which). This receptor was obtained from an adult woman who had mild COVID-19 (a few samples of this study predate the infection). Cell type and time point are not known.

CDR3 nucleotide sequence: TGTGCCAGCAGCTGGACGCCACAGGGTCTCAACTATGGCTACACCTTC. Translating it yields CASSWTPQGLNYGYTF. The chain has TRBV5-5 and TRBJ1-2, with D possibly matching TRBD1 (6 bases). CDR3 length equals 16 residues. Per germline, CDR1 SGHKS and CDR2 YYEKEE (reference sequence). V was pared by 3 bases and J by 2 bases, with 17 bases between.